The T cell receptor beta chain described here comes from a study of blood T cell repertoires in COVID-19. This clone was seen once. Trimming took 5 bases from V and 2 from J; bases not matched to a gene: 9. Germline CDR1 and CDR2: LNHDA and SQIVND (reference sequence). The CDR3 length is 16 residues. Methods used by the authors: Estimated nucleated cell counts came from reference gene primer amplification. The method was immunoSEQ multiplex PCR; TCRdb's version includes in-frame clones alone and lacks a portion of them. The V and J calls and clone size were taken over from that table, and D and trimming were inferred from the DNA. Seen here are more than 200,000 clones, around 90% observed once, and the top ten hold about 5%.

Sequenced: peripheral blood. The origin of this receptor is a woman aged 55-69 years with COVID-19, enrolled during active disease. J is TRBJ2-3 and V is TRBV19, with 8 bases lining up with TRBD2. The CDR3 DNA follows: TGTGCCAGTAGTTCCGGGGTAGCGGGGTCCACAGATACGCAGTATTTT. Its translation is CASSSGVAGSTDTQYF.